This T cell receptor (beta chain) originates from a study of CXCR3-negative and CXCR3-positive naive CD8 T cells (dated by TCRdb to between 2017 and 2020). Background for the entire study: In total, some 150 million TRB reads were obtained, corresponding to roughly 1.5 +/- 0.3 million reads per library. The TRBV-TRBJ cluster analysis covered naive subsets from several donors and memory cells from 3 donors. Data from about 12 donors, pooled across two independent experiments, went into the diversity and physicochemical repertoire analyses.

Study-wide conclusions, independent of this receptor: CXCR3 expression partially decreased after cryopreservation, so most assays used freshly isolated PBMCs. Surface CD5, linked to self-reactivity in mice, was comparable between naive subsets; TCR interaction strength was therefore also inferred from TRB CDR3 physicochemical properties. TRBV-TRBJ usage was similar between naive CXCR3-negative and CXCR3-positive cells from the same donor, while memory cells showed distinct patterns. Both naive subsets had comparably high repertoire diversity, while memory CD8+ T cells had much lower repertoire diversity. Compared with CXCR3-negative naive cells, CXCR3-positive naive cells had TRB CDR3s with higher hydrophobicity (lower Kidera factor 4), lower energy, and higher strength and volume indices.

In regard to this clonotype: Its antigen has not been determined.

Each CD8+ T cell subset was flow-sorted in triplicate, and a few hundred thousand cells per subset were placed directly into RLT lysis buffer. To keep memory contaminants out, a stringent definition of naive CD8+ T cells was applied: CD45RO-CCR7+CD27+CD95-. Using standard density gradient centrifugation, peripheral blood mononuclear cells were isolated from buffy coats. A FACSAria III was used to flow-sort naive CD8+ T cells into CXCR3-negative and CXCR3-positive populations. Total RNA was extracted from sorted cells using an RNeasy Mini Kit. CDR1 and CDR2 were assigned from the germline V gene as LGHNA and YSLEER. Including cysteine and phenylalanine, the CDR3 has 15 amino acids. The coding DNA is unavailable. Sequencer: NextSeq 550. The Human TCR Profiling Kit (MiLaboratory) was used to prepare UMI-labeled 5' RACE TRB cDNA libraries. cDNA synthesis used the entire amount of extracted RNA, and PCR amplification then used the entire amount of cDNA produced. Libraries were prepared in parallel using an identical number of PCR cycles. In the source study's methods: MIGEC and MiXCR extracted about 50,000 +/- 10,000 unique UMI-labeled TRB cDNA molecules per library, requiring at least two reads per UMI. An average of approximately 40,000 +/- 10,000 functional in-frame TRB CDR3 nucleotide clonotypes without stop codons was found per library. After downsampling to 5000 UMI-labeled TRB molecules per sample, diversity metrics, including normalized Shannon-Wiener and Chao1, were computed in VDJtools. For the central five CDR3 residues, VDJtools calculated physicochemical properties weighted by clonotype size, namely interaction energy, strength, volume and Kidera factor 4. TCRdb reprocessed the reads, and each CDR3 protein sequence is entered once, without DNA. These V and J calls rely on TCRdb rather than the paper's analysis. This sample's clone table shows about 85,000 distinct CDR3 sequences. The top ten constitute approximately 0.82% of the sample.

The sequence was collected from a human donor in good health. Some clones in this sample may be carry-over from other donors' samples. This sequence uses TRBV4-3 and TRBJ2-7. Sequenced material: naive CXCR3+ CD8+ T cells from blood. The sample's cell subset or site label is to be understood as: CD45RO-CCR7+CD27+CD95- naive CD8+ T cells expressing CXCR3 (TNR3+). The CDR3 reads CASSQEDSIEYEQYF.